These 25 T cell receptor beta chains share one sample of origin, sequenced in a study of Ad26.COV2.S vaccination and SARS-CoV-2 variants. Assay: immunoSEQ multiplex PCR; the TCRdb copy retains only in-frame clones and omits some. Of a few hundred thousand clones in the sample, around 87% were seen once. Regarding treatment: 15 to 20 received Ad26.COV2.S at low or high dose, single or two shots; several received placebo; per-sample allocation not given. Collection of samples fell on day 63 after the first vaccine or placebo injection. Sequencing used peripheral blood, obtained in a trial of Ad26.COV2.S vaccine versus placebo. The receptors here all came from a person between 18 and 59 years old who received the Ad26.COV2.S COVID-19 vaccine or a placebo.

The V call is TRBV5-6, the J call TRBJ1-1; the D is unclear. Germline V gene sequence: CDR1 SGHDT, CDR2 YYEEEE. V was shortened by 0 bases and J by 8 bases, with 5 bases between the two germline ends. This CDR3 comprises 11 residues. The CDR3 DNA reads TGTGCCAGCAGCTTGGCGTCAGAAGCTTTCTTT. Translation gives CASSLASEAFF.

The V call is TRBV30, the J call TRBJ1-4; D gene uncertain. Germline-derived CDR1 and CDR2 are GTSNPN and SVGIG (reference sequence). This CDR3 is built from 14 residues. V was clipped by 0 bases and J by 0 bases, with 5 bases between them. The CDR3 reads CAWSVGATNEKLFF. CDR3 in DNA: TGTGCCTGGAGTGTTGGGGCAACTAATGAAAAACTGTTTTTT.

The chain recombines TRBV21-1 with TRBJ1-2; the D call of TRBD1 is as the table states it, not checked on the DNA. TRBV21-1 counts as a pseudogene. The CDR3 spans 14 residues. DNA for the CDR3: TGTGCCAGCAGCAAAACCAGGGCGCCCCATGGCTACACCTTC. Amino acid sequence: CASSKTRAPHGYTF.

The chain recombines TRBV5-4 with TRBJ2-1; D not certain. Trimming left V 2 bases short and J 5 bases short, with 5 bases between. CDR3 length: 12 residues. Germline CDR1 is SGHNT and CDR2 is YYREEE (reference sequence). CDR3 nucleotide sequence: TGTGCCAGCAGCTTTGGTGACAATGAGCAGTTCTTC. This encodes CASSFGDNEQFF. Variable domain in full (rest from reference TRBV5-4 and TRBJ2-1): ETGVTQSPTHLIKTRGQQVTLRCSSQSGHNTVSWYQQALGQGPQFIFQYYREEENGRGNFPPRFSGLQFPNYSSELNVNALELDDSALYLCASSFGDNEQFFGPGTRLTVL.

The chain recombines TRBV2 with TRBJ1-2; possible D gene TRBD1, 6 bases. Germline V lookup: CDR1 SNHLY, CDR2 FYNNEI. The CDR3 is 15 residues long. Trimming removed 9 bases from V and 5 bases from J, with 22 bases in between. In nucleotides, the CDR3 is TGTGCCAGGACTGTGAACAGGGCTGGGAGGTATGGCTACACCTTC. Its protein is CARTVNRAGRYGYTF.

V is TRBV10-3 and J is TRBJ2-1; 10 nucleotides agree with TRBD2. Germline CDR1 reads ENHRY; CDR2 reads SYGVKD. The CDR3 length is 18 residues. With V trimmed by 4 bases and J by 8 bases, 17 bases remained unmatched. The CDR3 region is CAISGNLRLAGDDDEQFF. The CDR3 DNA sequence: TGTGCCATCAGTGGGAATCTAAGACTAGCGGGCGACGATGATGAGCAGTTCTTC.

This chain joins TRBV4-2 and TRBJ2-1, with 12 nucleotides matching TRBD2. With 0 bases clipped from V and 3 bases from J, the junction kept 18 bases outside the gene matches. This CDR3 has 22 amino acids. Germline-derived CDR1 and CDR2 are LGHNA and YNFKEQ. The DNA of the CDR3 is TGTGCCAGCAGCCAAGATATTTTGGCTAGCGGGGGGGCAGTCCCACTCTACAATGAGCAGTTCTTC. Protein product: CASSQDILASGGAVPLYNEQFF.

This clone was observed a handful of times. Other nucleotide sequences in the sample specify the same CDR3. The genes are TRBV12-3 or TRBV12-4 and TRBJ1-3; D remains ambiguous. The CDR3 covers 13 residues. Trimming took off 1 base at V and 4 bases at J, with 5 bases between the two ends. The CDR3 DNA reads as TGTGCCAGCAGTTTAGGGCAAGGAAACACCATATATTTT. The encoded protein is CASSLGQGNTIYF.

This chain links TRBV7-3 with TRBJ2-3; 7 bases line up with TRBD2. CDR3 length: 17 amino acids. CDR1 is SGHTA, CDR2 FQGTGA, per germline. V shed 4 bases, J shed 1 base, and the junction held 11 bases outside the gene matches. CDR3 coding DNA: TGTGCCAGCAGCTCTGGGGCTAGCGGTTCCGGCACAGATACGCAGTATTTT. This encodes CASSSGASGSGTDTQYF.

The chain combines TRBV18 with TRBJ1-6; the D is unclear. Germline V gives CDR1 KGHSH, CDR2 LQKENI. The CDR3 consists of 14 residues. V lost 4 bases to trimming and J lost 7 bases, with 11 bases between them. CDR3 DNA sequence: TGTGCCAGCTCACTAAAGGAAGGGAATTCACCCCTCCACTTT. Its translation: CASSLKEGNSPLHF.

The chain recombines TRBV9 with TRBJ2-2; no reliable D call. The CDR3 covers 18 residues. Between the trimmed V and J ends, which lost 0 bases and 1 base, there was a span of 16 bases. Germline lookup yields CDR1 SGDLS and CDR2 YYNGEE. The DNA for the CDR3 is TGTGCCAGCAGCGTAGGGCCCCCGGGCAGAAAGAACACCGGGGAGCTGTTTTTT. Translation: CASSVGPPGRKNTGELFF. The entire variable domain, with the rest obtained from reference TRBV9 and TRBJ2-2, is as follows: DSGVTQTPKHLITATGQRVTLRCSPRSGDLSVYWYQQSLDQGLQFLIQYYNGEERAKGNILERFSAQQFPDLHSELNLSSLELGDSALYFCASSVGPPGRKNTGELFFGEGSRLTVL.

V and J are TRBV6-5 and TRBJ1-1; D is uncertain. From germline, CDR1 is MNHEY and CDR2 SVGAGI. Trimming stripped 5 bases from V and 1 base from J, with 8 bases between. The CDR3 consists of 13 residues. CDR3 sequence: CASSKPPNTEAFF. CDR3 DNA sequence: TGTGCCAGCAGTAAACCCCCGAACACTGAAGCTTTCTTT.

The V call is TRBV4-3, the J call TRBJ1-1; 7 bases map to TRBD1. Germline assignment: CDR1 LGHNA and CDR2 YSLEER. The CDR3 consists of 15 residues. The junction had 10 bases not matched to a gene; V was cut back by 5 bases and J by 4 bases. Here the CDR3 reads CASSTQQGIFTEAFF. Written as DNA, the CDR3 is TGCGCCAGCAGCACTCAACAGGGGATTTTCACTGAAGCTTTCTTT.

The chain employs TRBV9 and TRBJ1-1, with D possibly TRBD1 on 5 matching bases. CDR1 is SGDLS, CDR2 YYNGEE, per germline. The CDR3 totals 14 residues. Trimming stripped 3 bases from V and 1 base from J, with 10 bases between. The CDR3 DNA sequence: TGTGCCAGCAGCGCGGGGGGAGAGAACACTGAAGCTTTCTTT. Its translation: CASSAGGENTEAFF.

The rearrangement joins TRBV28 to TRBJ1-2; no clear D gene. Trimming left V 6 bases short and J 4 bases short, with 12 bases between. Germline assignment: CDR1 MDHEN and CDR2 SYDVKM. This CDR3 has 13 residues. CDR3 in DNA: TGTGCCAGCAGCCGCTGGGAGTTCTATGGCTACACCTTC. Translation: CASSRWEFYGYTF.

The chain is built from TRBV7-3 and TRBJ2-3; no clear D gene. Trimming removed 2 bases from V and 3 bases from J, with 9 bases in between. The CDR3 totals 14 residues. CDR1 is SGHTA, CDR2 FQGTGA, per germline. The CDR3, as DNA: TGTGCCAGCAGCTTAGATCCAGCGACAGATACGCAGTATTTT. Translation gives CASSLDPATDTQYF.

Here the CDR3 DNA reads TGTGCCAGCAAGGGAAGTAATGAAAAACTGTTTTTT. This gives the protein CASKGSNEKLFF. The chain employs TRBV6-6 and TRBJ1-4; D not certain. This CDR3 spans 12 amino acids. The germline gives CDR1 MNHNY, CDR2 SVGAGI (reference sequence). V was clipped by 7 bases and J by 4 bases, with 7 bases between them.

The chain employs TRBV5-1 and TRBJ2-7, with 7 bases fitting TRBD1. V shed 4 bases, J shed 4 bases, and the junction held 8 bases outside the gene matches. CDR1 SGHRS and CDR2 YFSETQ come from the germline V gene. The CDR3 runs to 14 residues. CDR3 protein: CASSPGGDRYEQYF. CDR3 bases: TGCGCCAGCAGCCCTGGTGGGGACAGATACGAGCAGTACTTC. Using reference TRBV5-1 and TRBJ2-7 for the parts outside the CDR3, the full variable domain is KAGVTQTPRYLIKTRGQQVTLSCSPISGHRSVSWYQQTPGQGLQFLFEYFSETQRNKGNFPGRFSGRQFSNSRSEMNVSTLELGDSALYLCASSPGGDRYEQYFGPGTRLTVT.

The chain has TRBV9 and TRBJ1-6; the D gene is possibly TRBD1 (6 bases). The CDR3 is made up of 14 amino acids. The germline V gene encodes CDR1 SGDLS and CDR2 YYNGEE. Trimming took off 2 bases at V and 8 bases at J, with 11 bases between the two ends. CDR3 sequence (DNA): TGTGCCAGCAGCGTTGGACAGCTTGATTCACCCCTCCACTTT. Translation: CASSVGQLDSPLHF.

This clone was counted between two and nine times. The chain recombines TRBV2 with TRBJ2-1, with no clear D. Trimming left V 7 bases short and J 4 bases short, with 11 bases between. The CDR3 totals 13 residues. In germline, CDR1 is SNHLY, CDR2 FYNNEI. The chain's CDR3 is CASTFDKYNEQFF. The DNA of the CDR3 is TGTGCCAGCACTTTCGATAAGTACAATGAGCAGTTCTTC.

The V and J genes are TRBV7-2 and TRBJ2-2; no reliable D call. Looked up from germline, CDR1 is SGHTA and CDR2 is FQGNSA. V was pared by 0 bases and J by 5 bases, with 10 bases between. This CDR3 is 15 amino acids long. CDR3 in DNA: TGTGCCAGCAGCTTAGCGCGGACGGTTACCGGGGAGCTGTTTTTT. Translated, it gives CASSLARTVTGELFF.

The genes are TRBV7-6 and TRBJ2-3, with 9 bases aligning to TRBD2. Germline loops: CDR1 SGHVS, CDR2 FNYEAQ. This CDR3 has 17 amino acids. The V gene end was trimmed by 5 bases and the J gene end by 14 bases; junction bases not matched to a gene: 23. The CDR3 bases are TGTGCCAGCAGCCCCACCCACCCCCCCACTAGCGGGCCAACGGGGTATTTT. Translated, it gives CASSPTHPPTSGPTGYF.

The chain couples TRBV18 to TRBJ1-1, with D perhaps TRBD1 (5 bases). Trimming removed 3 bases at V and 3 bases at J, with 11 bases between. Germline-derived CDR1 and CDR2 are KGHSH and LQKENI. This CDR3 is built from 14 residues. CDR3 in amino acids: CASSPVGADTEAFF. CDR3 in DNA: TGTGCCAGCTCACCTGTCGGGGCGGACACTGAAGCTTTCTTT.

This chain connects TRBV4-3 to TRBJ2-6; 8 bases are a match to TRBD1. This CDR3 has 17 residues. Germline values: CDR1 LGHNA, CDR2 YSLEER. V was clipped by 3 bases and J by 0 bases; unmatched bases: 4. The CDR3 loop reads CASSHRGPLSGANVLTF. The CDR3, as DNA: TGCGCCAGCAGCCACAGGGGGCCCCTCTCTGGGGCCAACGTCCTGACTTTC.

V is TRBV10-3 and J is TRBJ2-3; D ambiguous. Between the trimmed V and J ends, which lost 2 bases and 6 bases, there was a span of 6 bases. The CDR3 is made up of 12 amino acids. CDR1 ENHRY and CDR2 SYGVKD come from the germline V gene. The DNA of the CDR3 is TGTGCCATCAGTGAGACGGCGGATACGCAGTATTTT. This gives the protein CAISETADTQYF.